A single sample is the source of the 31 T cell receptor beta chains below, sequenced in a study of T cell changes during pregnancy in multiple sclerosis. The protocol was immunoSEQ multiplex PCR, while the TCRdb copy is restricted to in-frame clones and leaves out a portion. This table holds fewer than 75,000 clones, under 95% found once. Sequenced material: peripheral blood, taken after pregnancy. The source of these receptors is a female donor in good health, enrolled as a control in a pregnancy study.

The chain combines TRBV7-2 with TRBJ2-7; D remains ambiguous. This CDR3 is 13 amino acids long. Per germline, CDR1 SGHTA and CDR2 FQGNSA. V was clipped by 3 bases and J by 0 bases, with 6 bases between them. This CDR3 is CASSFPSSYEQYF. CDR3 sequence (DNA): TGTGCCAGCAGCTTCCCCAGCTCCTACGAGCAGTACTTC. The whole variable domain, filled in from reference TRBV7-2 and TRBJ2-7, reads GAGVSQSPSNKVTEKGKDVELRCDPISGHTALYWYRQSLGQGLEFLIYFQGNSAPDKSGLPSDRFSAERTGGSVSTLTIQRTQQEDSAVYLCASSFPSSYEQYFGPGTRLTVT.

The chain links TRBV9 to TRBJ2-5; D not resolved. Trimming pared 0 bases from V and 7 bases from J, leaving 10 bases between. The CDR3 spans 13 residues. The germline V gene encodes CDR1 SGDLS and CDR2 YYNGEE. CDR3 protein: CASSVGALGTQYF. The CDR3 region has the DNA TGTGCCAGCAGCGTAGGGGCATTGGGGACCCAGTACTTC. The full variable domain, rest sourced from reference TRBV9 and TRBJ2-5, is DSGVTQTPKHLITATGQRVTLRCSPRSGDLSVYWYQQSLDQGLQFLIQYYNGEERAKGNILERFSAQQFPDLHSELNLSSLELGDSALYFCASSVGALGTQYFGPGTRLLVL.

The chain uses TRBV15 and TRBJ2-3, with a weak D call TRBD2 (6 bases). This CDR3 is 15 amino acids long. Trimming stripped 0 bases from V and 4 bases from J, with 11 bases between. CDR1 and CDR2 from the germline V gene are LNHNV and YYDKDF (reference sequence). The CDR3 loop reads CATSRDARLADTQYF. CDR3 nucleotides: TGTGCCACCAGCAGAGACGCCCGACTAGCAGATACGCAGTATTTT.

The chain employs TRBV6-6 and TRBJ2-5, with D uncertain. V was shortened by 2 bases and J by 2 bases, with 12 bases between the two germline ends. Germline CDR1 is MNHNY and CDR2 is SVGAGI (reference sequence). The CDR3 has 15 residues. CDR3 nucleotide sequence: TGTGCCAGCAGTTACCACATCCGCTCTCAAGAGACCCAGTACTTC. It yields the protein CASSYHIRSQETQYF.

This chain links TRBV5-1 with TRBJ1-4; TRBD1 agrees at 10 bases. Unmatched junction bases numbered 4, after V lost 1 base and J lost 7 bases. This CDR3 is 15 amino acids long. Germline CDR1 SGHRS, CDR2 YFSETQ. Here the CDR3 DNA reads TGCGCCAGCAGCTTGTTGGGGGACAGGGGTGAAAAACTGTTTTTT. This gives the protein CASSLLGDRGEKLFF.

The chain joins TRBV6-1 to TRBJ1-2; perhaps TRBD1 as D (6 bases). The CDR3 consists of 14 residues. CDR1 and CDR2 from the germline V gene are MNHNS and SASEGT. Trimming removed 5 bases at V and 4 bases at J, with 14 bases between. CDR3 in amino acids: CASSPKAGAYGYTF. The DNA of the CDR3 is TGTGCCAGCAGTCCCAAGGCAGGGGCCTATGGCTACACCTTC.

The chain joins TRBV5-4 to TRBJ2-3, with 10 bases fitting TRBD2. This CDR3 spans 17 amino acids. CDR1 is SGHNT and CDR2 is YYREEE in the germline V gene (reference sequence). V was clipped by 3 bases and J by 2 bases; unmatched bases: 9. CDR3 in amino acids: CASSSTLLAGNTDTQYF. The CDR3 DNA reads as TGTGCCAGCAGCTCCACTCTACTAGCGGGGAACACAGATACGCAGTATTTT.

The gene calls are TRBV4-3 and TRBJ2-2, with 8 positions matching TRBD2. The CDR3 is made up of 18 amino acids. J lost 7 bases, V lost 0 bases, and 13 bases had no gene match. Per germline, CDR1 LGHNA and CDR2 YSLEER. The CDR3 reads CASSQDMVERETYGELFF. The CDR3 nucleotides are TGCGCCAGCAGCCAAGATATGGTAGAGCGGGAGACCTACGGGGAGCTGTTTTTT.

The V and J genes are TRBV14 and TRBJ2-7; TRBD2 matches at 12 bases. CDR3 size: 16 residues. The germline CDR1 and CDR2 sequences are SGHDN and FVKESK. The ends lost 4 bases at V and 3 bases at J; junction bases unmatched: 7. The CDR3 loop is CASSLLAGGLFYEQYF. In DNA, the CDR3 is TGTGCCAGCAGCCTACTAGCGGGAGGACTCTTCTACGAGCAGTACTTC.

The chain is built from TRBV10-2 and TRBJ1-4; possibly TRBD1 for D (6 bases). Germline values: CDR1 WSHSY, CDR2 SAAADI. Trimming cost V 2 bases and J 8 bases, with 21 bases left between them. The CDR3 length is 17 residues. CDR3 sequence reads: CASSERGGAESSEKLFF. The CDR3 nucleotides read TGCGCCAGCAGTGAGAGGGGGGGGGCCGAATCGAGCGAAAAACTGTTTTTT.

Here the CDR3 reads CASSSPRGGGHEQYF. In DNA, the CDR3 is TGCGCCAGCAGCTCCCCCCGGGGCGGGGGCCACGAGCAGTACTTC. The chain carries TRBV5-1 and TRBJ2-7; tentatively, D is TRBD2 (7 bases). Trimming took off 3 bases at V and 5 bases at J, with 18 bases between the two ends. The CDR3 sequence is 15 residues long. CDR1 and CDR2 (germline): SGHRS, YFSETQ.

This clone was seen a single time. The chain joins TRBV11-2 to TRBJ2-3, with TRBD1 matching 8 bases. J lost 5 bases, V lost 3 bases, and 4 bases had no gene match. CDR3 length: 14 amino acids. Germline loops: CDR1 SGHAT, CDR2 FQNNGV. The CDR3 DNA follows: TGTGCCAGCAGCTTGGGCAGGGGGCAAGATACGCAGTATTTT. Its translation: CASSLGRGQDTQYF.

The genes are TRBV7-9 and TRBJ2-1; 10 bases agree with TRBD2. CDR1 is SEHNR, CDR2 FQNEAQ, per germline (reference sequence). J gave up 10 bases and V 5 bases, and 11 bases lay outside the gene matches. The CDR3 spans 15 residues. The CDR3 loop reads CASSHQAGGPPEQFF. CDR3 DNA sequence: TGTGCCAGCAGCCACCAAGCGGGAGGGCCCCCCGAGCAGTTCTTC.

V is TRBV11-3 and J is TRBJ2-7; maybe TRBD2 (6 bases). V lost 1 base to trimming and J lost 4 bases, with 14 bases between them. The CDR3 loop spans 15 amino acids. Germline assignment: CDR1 SGHNT and CDR2 YENEEA. The CDR3 reads CASSLGLLADYEQYF. As DNA, the CDR3 is TGTGCCAGCAGCTTAGGTCTACTAGCAGATTACGAGCAGTACTTC.

This rearrangement joins TRBV25-1 to TRBJ1-1, with D hard to call. The germline V gene has CDR1 MGHDK and CDR2 SYGVNS. CDR3 size: 15 residues. Trimming removed 3 bases from V and 4 bases from J, with 15 bases in between. The CDR3 region has the DNA TGTGCCAGCAGTGATACAACAGCCCTGAGCACTGAAGCTTTCTTT. It specifies CASSDTTALSTEAFF.

The V gene is TRBV2, the J gene TRBJ1-1; D uncertain. The CDR3 runs 12 residues. CDR1 SNHLY and CDR2 FYNNEI come from the germline V gene. V was pared by 0 bases and J by 11 bases, with 10 bases between. The CDR3 spells CASSEATVYAFF. CDR3 DNA sequence: TGTGCCAGCAGTGAAGCCACGGTCTACGCTTTCTTT.

The CDR3 sequence: CASSQDDRGAYEQYF. Here the CDR3 DNA reads TGCGCCAGCAGCCAAGATGATCGGGGAGCCTACGAGCAGTACTTC. The V gene is TRBV4-3, the J gene TRBJ2-7, with D tentatively TRBD2 (5 bases). The CDR3 runs to 15 residues. Germline V gene sequence: CDR1 LGHNA, CDR2 YSLEER. V lost 0 bases and J 2 bases, leaving 11 bases between the germline ends.

The V call is TRBV15, the J call TRBJ1-1, with a tentative D call TRBD1 (5 bases). Germline CDR1 and CDR2: LNHNV and YYDKDF (reference sequence). CDR3 length: 16 residues. Between the trimmed V and J ends, which lost 1 base and 2 bases, there was a span of 14 bases. The CDR3 DNA follows: TGTGCCACCAGCAGAGGTAGTGAGACAGTAAACACTGAAGCTTTCTTT. Protein product: CATSRGSETVNTEAFF.

This chain uses TRBV7-2 with TRBJ1-2, with 8 bases aligning to TRBD1. CDR1 and CDR2 (germline): SGHTA, FQGNSA. CDR3 length: 14 amino acids. The V gene end was trimmed by 1 base and the J gene end by 3 bases; junction bases not matched to a gene: 1. The CDR3 region has the DNA TGTGCCAGCAGCTTAGACAGGGGGTACTATGGCTACACCTTC. Amino acid sequence: CASSLDRGYYGYTF.

This chain connects TRBV19 to TRBJ1-1; tentative D call: TRBD1 (6 bases). The length of the CDR3 is 16 residues. The germline V gene has CDR1 LNHDA and CDR2 SQIVND (reference sequence). V lost 4 bases to trimming and J lost 0 bases, with 15 bases between them. This CDR3 reads CASSTRTVELNTEAFF. The DNA for the CDR3 is TGTGCCAGTAGTACCCGGACAGTGGAGTTGAACACTGAAGCTTTCTTT.

This rearrangement joins TRBV10-2 to TRBJ1-3, with D possibly TRBD1 on 6 matching bases. Germline V gives CDR1 WSHSY, CDR2 SAAADI. V gave up 6 bases and J gave up 8 bases, with 20 bases separating them. This CDR3 is built from 15 residues. The CDR3 loop is CASSPTAGQSYTIYF. In DNA, the CDR3 is TGCGCCAGCAGCCCTACCGCTGGACAGAGTTACACCATATATTTT.

V and J are TRBV11-1 and TRBJ1-1, with D possibly matching TRBD1 (5 bases). This CDR3 spans 13 amino acids. Germline V gene sequence: CDR1 SGHAT, CDR2 FQDESV (reference sequence). Trimming pared 5 bases from V and 7 bases from J, leaving 14 bases between. CDR3 loop: CASSPDGRGEAFF. In nucleotides, the CDR3 is TGTGCCAGCAGCCCGGACGGGAGGGGTGAAGCTTTCTTT.

The chain recombines TRBV6-6 with TRBJ1-1; 8 bases agree with TRBD1. The CDR3 runs 14 residues. Looked up from germline, CDR1 is MNHNY and CDR2 is SVGAGI (reference sequence). The V and J ends lost 7 bases and 1 base, in that order; junction bases with no gene match: 5. In nucleotides, the CDR3 is TGTGCCAGCACCGCAGGGGGCACGAACACTGAAGCTTTCTTT. This codes for CASTAGGTNTEAFF.

The rearrangement links TRBV7-9 to TRBJ1-2, with a weak D call TRBD1 (6 bases). CDR3 length: 15 residues. V lost 5 bases to trimming and J lost 6 bases, with 19 bases between them. Germline loops: CDR1 SEHNR, CDR2 FQNEAQ (reference sequence). CDR3 nucleotide sequence: TGTGCCAGCAGCCCCCAAAGAGAAACAGGGAATGGCTACACCTTC. Protein product: CASSPQRETGNGYTF.

The chain employs TRBV6-5 and TRBJ2-5, with TRBD2 matching over 11 bases. The germline gives CDR1 MNHEY, CDR2 SVGAGI. This CDR3 is built from 14 residues. Trimming took 6 bases from V and 5 from J; bases not matched to a gene: 5. The CDR3 nucleotides are TGTGCCAGCAGCCCTAGCGGGGGGAGGGAGACCCAGTACTTC. Encoded protein: CASSPSGGRETQYF.

The chain carries TRBV9 and TRBJ2-7; 14 nucleotides align to TRBD2. Germline CDR1 SGDLS, CDR2 YYNGEE. This CDR3 has 16 residues. With V trimmed by 3 bases and J by 2 bases, 4 bases remained unmatched. CDR3 coding DNA: TGTGCCAGCAGCGAGGGGGGACTAGCGGGAGCCTACGAGCAGTACTTC. Protein product: CASSEGGLAGAYEQYF.

Only one count was recorded for this clone. The CDR3 DNA sequence: TGTGCCAGCAGCCGCGGACAGGGAAGCACAGATACGCAGTATTTT. Amino acid sequence: CASSRGQGSTDTQYF. The chain links TRBV7-3 to TRBJ2-3, with 8 bases identical to TRBD1. Germline V gene data show CDR1 as SGHTA and CDR2 as FQGTGA. Germline trimming cut 5 bases from V and 0 bases from J; bases unmatched to any gene: 4. The CDR3 has 15 amino acids.

This chain links TRBV6-4 with TRBJ2-3; 9 bases agree with TRBD1. With V trimmed by 2 bases and J by 6 bases, 9 bases remained unmatched. The CDR3 is 16 amino acids. Germline lookup yields CDR1 MRHNA and CDR2 SNTAGT. The chain's CDR3 is CASSDGTTGGRDTQYF. CDR3 nucleotides: TGTGCCAGCAGTGACGGTACGACAGGGGGTCGGGATACGCAGTATTTT.

This chain uses TRBV7-9 with TRBJ1-2, with D possibly being TRBD1 (6 bases). The CDR3 spans 14 residues. Trimming cost V 5 bases and J 7 bases, with 17 bases left between them. Germline loops: CDR1 SEHNR, CDR2 FQNEAQ (reference sequence). CDR3 sequence (DNA): TGTGCCAGCAGCGAGGACAGAATAATCGTTGGCTACACCTTC. Its translation is CASSEDRIIVGYTF.

CDR3 sequence reads: CASSSDVRRQFF. The CDR3 region has the DNA TGTGCCAGCAGCTCTGACGTAAGGAGGCAGTTCTTC. V usage is TRBV5-4 and J usage is TRBJ2-1, with D uncertain. Between the trimmed V and J ends, which lost 3 bases and 12 bases, there was a span of 13 bases. Germline assignment: CDR1 SGHNT and CDR2 YYREEE (reference sequence). CDR3 size: 12 residues.

Here the CDR3 DNA reads TGTGCCTGGAGTCCACGGACAGGGGGCCCTGAAAAACTGTTTTTT. Protein: CAWSPRTGGPEKLFF. The chain couples TRBV30 to TRBJ1-4; the match to TRBD1 covers 11 bases. Germline assignment: CDR1 GTSNPN and CDR2 SVGIG (reference sequence). V lost 2 bases and J lost 7; bases outside the gene matches: 6. The CDR3 loop spans 15 amino acids.